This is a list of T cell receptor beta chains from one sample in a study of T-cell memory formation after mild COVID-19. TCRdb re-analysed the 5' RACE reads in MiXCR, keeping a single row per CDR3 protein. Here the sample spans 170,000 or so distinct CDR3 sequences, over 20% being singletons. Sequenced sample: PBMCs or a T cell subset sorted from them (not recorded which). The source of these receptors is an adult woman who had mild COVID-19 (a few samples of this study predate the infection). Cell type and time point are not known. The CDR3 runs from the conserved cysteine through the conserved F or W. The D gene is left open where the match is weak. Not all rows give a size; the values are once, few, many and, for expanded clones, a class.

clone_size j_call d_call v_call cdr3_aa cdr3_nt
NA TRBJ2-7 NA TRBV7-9 CASSAPTGTYEQYF TGTGCCAGCAGCGCCCCGACAGGGACTTACGAGCAGTACTTC
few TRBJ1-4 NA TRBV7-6 CASSAWEGNEKLFF TGTGCCAGCAGCGCCTGGGAGGGTAATGAAAAACTGTTTTTT
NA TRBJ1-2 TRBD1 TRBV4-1 CASSQLNAGQGGYGYTF TGCGCCAGCAGCCAGCTGAACGCGGGACAGGGGGGGTATGGCTACACCTTC
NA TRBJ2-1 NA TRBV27 CASSLPSYEQFF TGTGCCAGCAGTTTACCCTCATATGAGCAGTTCTTC
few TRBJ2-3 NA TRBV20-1 CSARDLRGGSDTQYF TGCAGTGCTAGAGATCTACGAGGTGGCTCGGATACGCAGTATTTT
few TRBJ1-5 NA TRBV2 CASSEGLGAVNQPQHF TGTGCCAGCAGTGAAGGCCTAGGGGCAGTTAATCAGCCCCAGCATTTT
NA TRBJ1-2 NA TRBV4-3 CASSHSYGYTF TGCGCCAGCAGCCATAGTTATGGCTACACCTTC
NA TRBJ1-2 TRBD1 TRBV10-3 CAISGPGQHTHGYTF TGTGCCATCAGCGGACCGGGACAGCATACCCATGGCTACACCTTC
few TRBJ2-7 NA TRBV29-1 CSVESRDTPTYEQYF TGCAGCGTTGAGAGTCGGGACACCCCCACCTACGAGCAGTACTTC
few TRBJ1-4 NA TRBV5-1 CASSVRGIGNEKLFF TGCGCCAGCAGCGTGAGGGGCATTGGGAATGAAAAACTGTTTTTT
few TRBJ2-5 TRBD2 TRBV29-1 CSAGLAEGLYQETQYF TGCAGCGCCGGACTAGCGGAGGGACTGTACCAAGAGACCCAGTACTTC
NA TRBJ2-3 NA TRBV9 CASSPIGGTVTDTQYF TGTGCCAGCAGCCCCATTGGGGGGACTGTCACAGATACGCAGTATTTT
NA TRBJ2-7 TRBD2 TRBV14 CASSQDVRLAGTYEQYF TGTGCCAGCAGCCAAGATGTACGACTAGCGGGGACCTACGAGCAGTACTTC
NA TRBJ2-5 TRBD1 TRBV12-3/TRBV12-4 CASSLGQIQETQYF TGTGCCAGCAGTTTGGGACAGATACAAGAGACCCAGTACTTC
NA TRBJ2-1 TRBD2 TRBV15 CATSSGKPGLAGVYEQFF TGTGCCACCAGCAGCGGAAAACCGGGACTAGCGGGAGTTTATGAGCAGTTCTTC
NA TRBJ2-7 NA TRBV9 CASSVADSYEQYF TGTGCCAGCAGCGTAGCTGATTCCTACGAGCAGTACTTC
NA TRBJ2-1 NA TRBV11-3 CASSLRTPTSAEQFF TGTGCCAGCAGCTTGCGGACCCCTACCTCCGCTGAGCAGTTCTTC
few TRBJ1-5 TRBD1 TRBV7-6 CASSSGGLGQPQHF TGTGCCAGCAGCTCAGGGGGGCTTGGACAGCCCCAGCATTTT
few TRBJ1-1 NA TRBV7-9 CASSFPKRTVFDTEAFF TGTGCCAGCAGCTTCCCCAAGAGGACCGTATTTGACACTGAAGCTTTCTTT
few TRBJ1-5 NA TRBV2 CASSEAQYSNQPQHF TGTGCCAGCAGTGAAGCCCAGTATAGCAATCAGCCCCAGCATTTT
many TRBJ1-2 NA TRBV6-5 CASSYSRSGYGYTF TGTGCCAGCAGTTACTCACGGTCGGGCTATGGCTACACCTTC
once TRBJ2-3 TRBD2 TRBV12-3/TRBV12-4 CASSRPGTSGGADTQYF TGTGCCAGCAGTCGACCTGGGACTAGCGGGGGGGCAGATACGCAGTATTTT
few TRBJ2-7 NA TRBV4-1 CASSQQGGSYEQYF TGCGCCAGCAGCCAACAGGGGGGATCCTACGAGCAGTACTTC
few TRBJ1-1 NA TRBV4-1 CASSQVGGDEAFF TGCGCCAGCAGCCAAGTTGGGGGGGATGAAGCTTTCTTT